This is a list of T cell receptor beta chains from one sample in a study of cytomegalovirus exposure and HLA in healthy donors. Using immunoSEQ multiplex PCR, the repertoire was profiled, and TCRdb retains in-frame clones only, with some absent. The data hold some 110,000 clones, with about 81% observed a single time. Input material: PBMCs. Receptors were obtained from a woman in her twenties or thirties in good health and CMV-seronegative. CDR3s include the opening cysteine and the closing phenylalanine or tryptophan. A D gene is named only where the DNA matches it firmly. Not all rows give a size; the values are once, few, many and, for expanded clones, a class.

j_gene: TRBJ2-3; abundance: once; d_gene: -; v_gene: TRBV11-1; CDR3aa: CASSLGREDTQYF; CDR3nt: TGTGCCAGCAGCTTGGGCAGGGAAGATACGCAGTATTTT
j_gene: TRBJ2-7; abundance: -; d_gene: TRBD1; v_gene: TRBV11-3; CDR3aa: CASSSTGVMHEQYF; CDR3nt: TGTGCCAGCAGCTCCACAGGGGTTATGCACGAGCAGTACTTC
j_gene: TRBJ1-2; abundance: -; d_gene: TRBD1; v_gene: TRBV5-1; CDR3aa: CASSETGTGVPSGYTF; CDR3nt: TGCGCCAGCAGCGAGACCGGGACAGGGGTCCCGAGTGGCTACACCTTC
j_gene: TRBJ1-5; abundance: once; d_gene: TRBD1; v_gene: TRBV10-2; CDR3aa: CASSEDRAGSNQPQHF; CDR3nt: TGCGCCAGCAGTGAGGACAGGGCTGGTAGCAATCAGCCCCAGCATTTT
j_gene: TRBJ1-2; abundance: -; d_gene: -; v_gene: TRBV15; CDR3aa: CATSRMGRGYDGYTF; CDR3nt: TGTGCCACCAGCAGAATGGGCAGGGGATACGATGGCTACACCTTC
j_gene: TRBJ1-5; abundance: -; d_gene: -; v_gene: TRBV7-3; CDR3aa: CASSGSFGFDQPQHF; CDR3nt: TGTGCCAGCAGCGGATCATTCGGGTTCGATCAGCCCCAGCATTTT
j_gene: TRBJ2-5; abundance: -; d_gene: TRBD2; v_gene: TRBV10-3; CDR3aa: CAISELAGETQYF; CDR3nt: TGTGCCATCAGTGAACTAGCGGGGGAGACCCAGTACTTC
j_gene: TRBJ1-2; abundance: -; d_gene: -; v_gene: TRBV6-5; CDR3aa: CASSYSSGGDYGYTF; CDR3nt: TGTGCCAGCAGTTACTCCAGCGGGGGGGACTATGGCTACACCTTC
j_gene: TRBJ1-2; abundance: -; d_gene: -; v_gene: TRBV7-9; CDR3aa: CASSLDGKKSDGYTF; CDR3nt: TGTGCCAGCAGCTTAGATGGTAAGAAATCGGATGGCTACACCTTC
j_gene: TRBJ2-4; abundance: -; d_gene: -; v_gene: TRBV6-5; CDR3aa: CASRPTQKNIQYF; CDR3nt: TGTGCCAGCAGACCCACCCAGAAAAACATTCAGTACTTC
j_gene: TRBJ2-1; abundance: once; d_gene: TRBD1; v_gene: TRBV29-1; CDR3aa: CSTTRTGGFYNEQFF; CDR3nt: TGCAGCACGACTAGGACAGGGGGCTTCTACAATGAGCAGTTCTTC
j_gene: TRBJ2-1; abundance: -; d_gene: -; v_gene: TRBV5-1; CDR3aa: CASSLGSSSYNEQFF; CDR3nt: TGCGCCAGCAGCTTGGGTAGTAGCTCCTACAATGAGCAGTTCTTC
j_gene: TRBJ2-7; abundance: -; d_gene: TRBD2; v_gene: TRBV27; CDR3aa: CASSLFETSGIYEQYF; CDR3nt: TGTGCCAGCAGTTTATTCGAGACTAGCGGGATCTACGAGCAGTACTTC
j_gene: TRBJ2-5; abundance: few; d_gene: -; v_gene: TRBV29-1; CDR3aa: CSVVSSLGSGETQYF; CDR3nt: TGCAGCGTTGTGTCCTCGCTGGGCTCTGGAGAGACCCAGTACTTC
j_gene: TRBJ2-3; abundance: -; d_gene: -; v_gene: TRBV13; CDR3aa: CASSGGGTDTQYF; CDR3nt: TGTGCCAGCAGCGGCGGGGGCACAGATACGCAGTATTTT
j_gene: TRBJ2-5; abundance: once; d_gene: -; v_gene: TRBV4-2; CDR3aa: CASSQLEETQYF; CDR3nt: TGTGCCAGCAGCCAATTAGAAGAGACCCAGTACTTC
j_gene: TRBJ2-7; abundance: -; d_gene: -; v_gene: TRBV7-2; CDR3aa: CASSLSPGDVNEQYF; CDR3nt: TGTGCCAGCAGCTTATCCCCCGGGGATGTCAACGAGCAGTACTTC
j_gene: TRBJ2-3; abundance: once; d_gene: TRBD1; v_gene: TRBV6-5; CDR3aa: CASNGQGTDTQYF; CDR3nt: TGTGCCAGCAACGGACAGGGCACAGATACGCAGTATTTT
j_gene: TRBJ2-3; abundance: -; d_gene: TRBD2; v_gene: TRBV7-8; CDR3aa: CASSSRDYLGRVTDTQYF; CDR3nt: TGTGCCAGCAGCTCGCGCGATTACCTGGGGAGGGTCACAGATACGCAGTATTTT